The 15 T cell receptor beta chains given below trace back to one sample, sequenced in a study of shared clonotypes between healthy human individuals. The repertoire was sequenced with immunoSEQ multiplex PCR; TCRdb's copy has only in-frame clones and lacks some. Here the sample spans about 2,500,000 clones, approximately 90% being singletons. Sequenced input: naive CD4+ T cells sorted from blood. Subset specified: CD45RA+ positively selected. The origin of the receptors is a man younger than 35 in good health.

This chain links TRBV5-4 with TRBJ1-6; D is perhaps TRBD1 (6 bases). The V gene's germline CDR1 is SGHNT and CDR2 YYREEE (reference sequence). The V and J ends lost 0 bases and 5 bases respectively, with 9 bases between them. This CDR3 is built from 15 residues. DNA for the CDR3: TGTGCCAGCAGCTTGGGGGCAGGGGATAATTCACCCCTCCACTTT. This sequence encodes CASSLGAGDNSPLHF. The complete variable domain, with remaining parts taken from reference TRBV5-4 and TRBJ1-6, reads ETGVTQSPTHLIKTRGQQVTLRCSSQSGHNTVSWYQQALGQGPQFIFQYYREEENGRGNFPPRFSGLQFPNYSSELNVNALELDDSALYLCASSLGAGDNSPLHFGNGTRLTVT.

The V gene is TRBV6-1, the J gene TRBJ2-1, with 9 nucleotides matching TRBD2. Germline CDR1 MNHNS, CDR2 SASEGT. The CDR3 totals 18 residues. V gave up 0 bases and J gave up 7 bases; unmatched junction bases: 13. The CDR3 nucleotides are TGTGCCAGCAGTGAAGCGAGAGAAGATAGCGGGGGCGGGAATGAGCAGTTCTTC. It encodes CASSEAREDSGGGNEQFF.

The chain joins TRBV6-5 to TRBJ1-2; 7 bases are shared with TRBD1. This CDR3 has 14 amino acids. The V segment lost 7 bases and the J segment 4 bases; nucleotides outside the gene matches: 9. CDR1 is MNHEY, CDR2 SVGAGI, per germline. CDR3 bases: TGTGCCAGCACGGGGGGAGGGGGCGGCTATGGCTACACCTTC. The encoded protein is CASTGGGGGYGYTF.

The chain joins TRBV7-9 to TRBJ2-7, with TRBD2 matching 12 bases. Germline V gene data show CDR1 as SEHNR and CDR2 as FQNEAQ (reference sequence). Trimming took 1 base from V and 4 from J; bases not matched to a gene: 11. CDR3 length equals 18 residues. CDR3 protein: CASSLVGTVGLAGYEQYF. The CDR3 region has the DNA TGTGCCAGCAGCTTAGTGGGCACGGTCGGACTAGCGGGATACGAGCAGTACTTC.

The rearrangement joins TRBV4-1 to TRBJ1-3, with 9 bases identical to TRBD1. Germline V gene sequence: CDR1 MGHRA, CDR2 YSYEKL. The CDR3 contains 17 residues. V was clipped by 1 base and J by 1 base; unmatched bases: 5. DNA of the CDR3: TGCGCCAGCAGCCAAGGGGGACAGGGCCCGTCTGGAAACACCATATATTTT. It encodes CASSQGGQGPSGNTIYF.

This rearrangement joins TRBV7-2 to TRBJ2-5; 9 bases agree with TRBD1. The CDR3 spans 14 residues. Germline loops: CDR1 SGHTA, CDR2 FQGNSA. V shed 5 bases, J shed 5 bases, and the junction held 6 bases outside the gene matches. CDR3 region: CASSTRTGAETQYF. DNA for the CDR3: TGTGCCAGCAGCACCCGGACAGGGGCTGAGACCCAGTACTTC. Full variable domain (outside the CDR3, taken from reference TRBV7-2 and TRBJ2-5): GAGVSQSPSNKVTEKGKDVELRCDPISGHTALYWYRQSLGQGLEFLIYFQGNSAPDKSGLPSDRFSAERTGGSVSTLTIQRTQQEDSAVYLCASSTRTGAETQYFGPGTRLLVL.

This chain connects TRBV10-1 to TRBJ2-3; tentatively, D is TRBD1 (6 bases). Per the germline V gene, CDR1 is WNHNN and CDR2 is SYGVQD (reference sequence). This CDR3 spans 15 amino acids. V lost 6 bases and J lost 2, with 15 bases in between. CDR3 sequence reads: CASSRGQPNTDTQYF. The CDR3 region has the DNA TGCGCCAGCAGCCGCGGACAGCCCAACACAGATACGCAGTATTTT.

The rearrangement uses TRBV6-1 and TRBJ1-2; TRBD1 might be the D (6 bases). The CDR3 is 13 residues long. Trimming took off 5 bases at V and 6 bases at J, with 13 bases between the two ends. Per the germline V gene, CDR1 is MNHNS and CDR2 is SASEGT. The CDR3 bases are TGTGCCAGCAGTCCACAGGGCGCAAATGGCTACACCTTC. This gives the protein CASSPQGANGYTF.

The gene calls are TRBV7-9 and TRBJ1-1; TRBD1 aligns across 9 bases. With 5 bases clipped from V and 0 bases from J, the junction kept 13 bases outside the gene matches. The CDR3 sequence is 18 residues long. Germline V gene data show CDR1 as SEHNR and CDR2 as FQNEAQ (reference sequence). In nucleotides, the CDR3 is TGTGCCAGCAGCCCCAAACCGTGGGGGACAGGGATGAACACTGAAGCTTTCTTT. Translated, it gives CASSPKPWGTGMNTEAFF.

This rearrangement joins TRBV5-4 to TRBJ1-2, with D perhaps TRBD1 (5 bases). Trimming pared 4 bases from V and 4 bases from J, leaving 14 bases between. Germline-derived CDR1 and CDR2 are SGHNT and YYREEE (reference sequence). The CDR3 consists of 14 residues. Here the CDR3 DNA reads TGTGCCAGCAGCCCCGTAGGGGCGGTCTATGGCTACACCTTC. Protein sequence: CASSPVGAVYGYTF. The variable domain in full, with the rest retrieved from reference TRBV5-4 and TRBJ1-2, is ETGVTQSPTHLIKTRGQQVTLRCSSQSGHNTVSWYQQALGQGPQFIFQYYREEENGRGNFPPRFSGLQFPNYSSELNVNALELDDSALYLCASSPVGAVYGYTFGSGTRLTVV.

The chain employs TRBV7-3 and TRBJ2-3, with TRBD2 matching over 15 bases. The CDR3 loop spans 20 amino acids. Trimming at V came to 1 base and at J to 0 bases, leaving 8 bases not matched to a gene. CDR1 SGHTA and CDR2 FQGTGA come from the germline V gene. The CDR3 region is CASSLKPAGLAGGSTDTQYF. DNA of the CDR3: TGTGCCAGCAGCTTAAAGCCGGCGGGACTAGCGGGGGGTAGCACAGATACGCAGTATTTT.

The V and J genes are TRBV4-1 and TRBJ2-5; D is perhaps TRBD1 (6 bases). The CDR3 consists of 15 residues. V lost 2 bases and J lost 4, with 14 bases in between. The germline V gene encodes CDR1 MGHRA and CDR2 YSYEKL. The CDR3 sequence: CASSQTDTGIETQYF. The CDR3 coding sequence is TGCGCCAGCAGCCAAACAGATACAGGGATAGAGACCCAGTACTTC.

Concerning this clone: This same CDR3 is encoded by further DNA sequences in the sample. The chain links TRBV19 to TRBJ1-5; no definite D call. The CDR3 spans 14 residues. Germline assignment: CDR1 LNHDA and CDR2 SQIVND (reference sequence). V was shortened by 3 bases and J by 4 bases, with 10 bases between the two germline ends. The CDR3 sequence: CASSILSGNQPQHF. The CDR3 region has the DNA TGTGCCAGTAGTATTTTGTCGGGGAATCAGCCCCAGCATTTT.

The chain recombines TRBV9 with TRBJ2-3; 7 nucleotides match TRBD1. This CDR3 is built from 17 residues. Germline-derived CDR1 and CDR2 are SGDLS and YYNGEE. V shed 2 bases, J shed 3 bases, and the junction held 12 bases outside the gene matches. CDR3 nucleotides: TGTGCCAGCAGCGTGACCGGGGCCAGGGGGTCGACAGATACGCAGTATTTT. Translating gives CASSVTGARGSTDTQYF.

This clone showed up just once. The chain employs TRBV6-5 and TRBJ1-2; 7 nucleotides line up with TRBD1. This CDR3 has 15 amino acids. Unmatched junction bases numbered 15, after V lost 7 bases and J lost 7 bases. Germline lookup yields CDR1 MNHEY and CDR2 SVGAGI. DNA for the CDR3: TGTGCCAGCACCCCCTCGGGACAGCTAGGGGGTGGCTACACCTTC. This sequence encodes CASTPSGQLGGGYTF.